The 7 T cell receptor beta chains reported below all come from one sample, sequenced in a study of T cell clonotyping in hematopoietic cell transplantation (dated by TCRdb to the early 2020s). The receptor library was made with the immunoSEQ multiplex PCR assay. TCRdb holds this immuneACCESS table with in-frame rearrangements only. Some clones are missing; in checked studies, unresolved V genes explain under half, and the rest has no known cause. For this sample the table gives almost 20,000 clones, of which approximately 79% were detected only once. Approximately 14% of the sample comes from the top ten. The sequenced sample was peripheral blood mononuclear cells. These receptors were collected from a man in his sixties in good health. Some clones in this sample may be carry-over from other donors' samples.

The chain recombines TRBV4-3 with TRBJ2-5; unclear D gene. V gave up 5 bases and J gave up 3 bases, with 13 bases separating them. The CDR3 has 14 amino acids. Germline V CDR1 and CDR2: LGHNA, YSLEER. For the CDR3, the DNA is TGCGCCAGCAGCTTCTTTGGTAGAGAAGAGACCCAGTACTTC. Amino acids: CASSFFGREETQYF.

The J gene is TRBJ2-1, the V gene TRBV7-3, with D possibly TRBD1 on 6 matching bases. The CDR3 has 13 residues. Germline assignment: CDR1 SGHTA and CDR2 FQGTGA. The V end was cut by 11 bases, the J end by 7 bases, with 18 bases between. This CDR3 reads CACSQGYNNEQFF. Written as DNA, the CDR3 is TGTGCCTGTTCACAGGGATATAATAATGAGCAGTTCTTC.

The V call is TRBV4-3, the J call TRBJ1-2, with D tentatively TRBD1 (6 bases). The length of the CDR3 is 15 residues. The V end lost 0 bases, the J end lost 3 bases, and 11 bases lay between the germline ends. The germline V gene encodes CDR1 LGHNA and CDR2 YSLEER. Written as DNA, the CDR3 is TGCGCCAGCAGCCAAGATCGGGCAGGGGACTATGGCTACACCTTC. Protein sequence: CASSQDRAGDYGYTF.

This clone showed up just a few times. This CDR3 reads CASSLRTSGSLEQYF. The CDR3 DNA reads as TGTGCCAGCAGCCTAAGGACTAGCGGGAGTCTCGAGCAGTACTTC. The J gene is TRBJ2-7, the V gene TRBV11-2; 13 nucleotides match TRBD2. Losses at the gene ends were 5 bases for V and 6 bases for J; bases not matched to a gene: 7. The length of the CDR3 is 15 residues. CDR1 and CDR2 from the germline V gene are SGHAT and FQNNGV.

This chain joins TRBV27 and TRBJ2-3, with 8 bases fitting TRBD1. The CDR3 is made up of 16 amino acids. The trim removed 3 bases at V and 0 bases at J, leaving 5 bases unmatched. Germline CDR1 is MNHEY and CDR2 is SMNVEV (reference sequence). The CDR3 region is CASSFFGTGSTDTQYF. CDR3 nucleotides: TGTGCCAGCAGTTTTTTCGGGACAGGTAGCACAGATACGCAGTATTTT.

The chain has TRBV30 and TRBJ2-1; 7 bases map to TRBD1. After removal of 0 bases from V and 2 bases from J, the junction contained 4 bases not matched to a gene. CDR3 size: 15 residues. From germline, CDR1 is GTSNPN and CDR2 SVGIG (reference sequence). CDR3 residues: CAWSVDRAPYNEQFF. The DNA of the CDR3 is TGTGCCTGGAGTGTTGACAGGGCTCCCTACAATGAGCAGTTCTTC.

V usage is TRBV21-1 and J usage is TRBJ2-1. TRBV21-1 is given as a pseudogene. This CDR3 region has 19 residues. CDR3 nucleotide sequence: TGTGCCAGCAGCAAGGTAGAGGGTGGGGCCTCCCGGGCTGACAATGAGCAGTTCTTC. Amino acids: CASSKVEGGASRADNEQFF.